Listed here are 10 T cell receptor beta chains from one sample, sequenced in a study of cytomegalovirus exposure and HLA in healthy donors. It was with 60 Vbeta and 13 Jbeta primers that the PCR ran. Produced via immunoSEQ multiplex PCR; TCRdb's table is partial and in-frame only. The profile covers some 98,000 clones, with roughly 81% appearing a single time and 1.4% taken by the ten largest. The source material was PBMCs. The origin of the receptors is a man aged 40-50 years in good health and CMV-seronegative.

This sequence joins TRBV5-4 and TRBJ1-2; no reliable D call. The V gene's germline CDR1 is SGHNT and CDR2 YYREEE (reference sequence). The CDR3 totals 13 residues. Trimming left V 4 bases short and J 5 bases short, with 12 bases between. In nucleotides, the CDR3 is TGTGCCAGCAGCGTTGGACGGAGGTATGGCTACACCTTC. Encoded protein: CASSVGRRYGYTF. Filled out from reference TRBV5-4 and TRBJ1-2, the complete variable domain reads ETGVTQSPTHLIKTRGQQVTLRCSSQSGHNTVSWYQQALGQGPQFIFQYYREEENGRGNFPPRFSGLQFPNYSSELNVNALELDDSALYLCASSVGRRYGYTFGSGTRLTVV.

Notes on this clone: At one boundary the junction diverges from the germline segment, which might be a read error. The rearrangement links TRBV7-2 to TRBJ2-7; D gene ambiguous. The germline V gene has CDR1 SGHTA and CDR2 FQGNSA. CDR3 length equals 13 residues. The CDR3 protein is CAGSLNFAYEQYF. The CDR3 region has the DNA TGTGCCGGCAGCTTAAACTTCGCCTACGAGCAGTACTTC.

The rearrangement links TRBV5-4 to TRBJ2-3; 7 bases line up with TRBD2. The V and J ends lost 4 bases and 5 bases, in that order; junction bases with no gene match: 16. Germline CDR1 and CDR2: SGHNT and YYREEE (reference sequence). This CDR3 has 17 residues. CDR3 residues: CASSPAGWRGSGDTQYF. DNA for the CDR3: TGTGCCAGCAGCCCGGCTGGTTGGCGGGGGAGTGGAGATACGCAGTATTTT.

The rearrangement uses TRBV6-1 and TRBJ2-7, with 7 bases that match TRBD2. The V and J ends lost 7 bases and 4 bases, in that order; junction bases with no gene match: 13. CDR1 is MNHNS and CDR2 is SASEGT in the germline V gene. This CDR3 spans 15 amino acids. The CDR3 nucleotides read TGTGCCAGCACCGGGCGGGAGCGGGGATCTTACGAGCAGTACTTC. As protein: CASTGRERGSYEQYF.

The rearrangement links TRBV11-2 to TRBJ1-1; 8 bases are shared with TRBD1. The V gene end was trimmed by 2 bases and the J gene end by 5 bases; junction bases not matched to a gene: 13. The CDR3 sequence is 17 residues long. Germline V CDR1 and CDR2: SGHAT, FQNNGV. The CDR3 coding sequence is TGTGCCAGCAGCTTACTGCCGACAGGGGCGGCGGGGACTGAAGCTTTCTTT. Translating it yields CASSLLPTGAAGTEAFF.

This chain connects TRBV7-9 to TRBJ2-5, with D perhaps TRBD1 (6 bases). Trimming pared 6 bases from V and 5 bases from J, leaving 13 bases between. The CDR3 is 13 residues long. CDR1 and CDR2 from the germline V gene are SEHNR and FQNEAQ (reference sequence). The CDR3 loop is CASRAQGPETQYF. The CDR3, as DNA: TGTGCCAGCAGGGCACAGGGTCCGGAGACCCAGTACTTC.

The V call is TRBV27, the J call TRBJ2-5, with D possibly being TRBD1 (6 bases). The last part of the DNA fits TRBJ2-7 better; the J call may be wrong. Germline assignment: CDR1 MNHEY and CDR2 SMNVEV (reference sequence). CDR3 length equals 17 residues. For the CDR3, the DNA is TGTGCCAGCAGTTTATCCAAGACAGGACGACACTCCTACGAGCAGTACTTC. It yields the protein CASSLSKTGRHSYEQYF.

The J gene is TRBJ2-2, the V gene TRBV7-7; possibly TRBD1 for D (5 bases). The CDR3 totals 13 residues. The ends were cut back, 6 bases at V and 5 bases at J, with 10 bases in the middle. Germline CDR1 reads SSHAT; CDR2 reads FNYEAQ (reference sequence). This CDR3 is CASSPSGTGELFF. In nucleotides, the CDR3 is TGTGCCAGCAGTCCCTCAGGGACCGGGGAGCTGTTTTTT.

This clone was detected a few times. The chain couples TRBV10-2 to TRBJ2-2, with D possibly TRBD1 on 6 matching bases. CDR1 and CDR2 from the germline V gene are WSHSY and SAAADI. The CDR3 spans 14 residues. Trimming pared 6 bases from V and 1 base from J, leaving 9 bases between. As DNA, the CDR3 is TGCGCCAGCAGCATACAGGGGAACACCGGGGAGCTGTTTTTT. Translating it yields CASSIQGNTGELFF.

CDR3 in DNA: TGTGCCAGCAGTTACTCTAGCGGGGGCCCTTATGAGCAGTTCTTC. Its translation: CASSYSSGGPYEQFF. The genes are TRBV6-5 and TRBJ2-1; 9 bases agree with TRBD2. The V segment lost 0 bases and the J segment 8 bases; nucleotides outside the gene matches: 5. This CDR3 is built from 15 residues. Germline V gene lookup returns CDR1 MNHEY and CDR2 SVGAGI.